This T cell receptor beta chain was documented in a study of Graves' ophthalmopathy and Graves' hyperthyroidism. Findings and caveats of the study: Most expanded thyroid clonotypes above 0.001 frequency also appeared in blood.

The study amplified TCR beta CDR3 regions using RNA transcripts. First-round RT-PCR used HTBI primers; second-round multiplex PCR followed. TCRdb reprocessed the multiplex PCR reads via MiXCR and lists one record per CDR3 protein. Of roughly 1.1 million distinct CDR3 sequences listed, roughly two fifths are singletons. Serum thyroxine and TRAb, along with clinical symptoms, thyroid ultrasound and orbital computed tomography, were what diagnosis relied on. Germline lookup yields CDR1 SEHNR and CDR2 FQNEAQ (reference sequence). Trimming cost V 5 bases and J 8 bases, with 15 bases left between them. CDR3 length: 13 amino acids. Note on this clonotype: Its matching antigen is unknown.

The V call is TRBV7-9, the J call TRBJ1-2; D unresolved. This sequence was found in an adult man with Graves' hyperthyroidism. The specimen was peripheral blood or thyroid tissue (not recorded which). The CDR3 is CASSIIAAGGYTF. The CDR3 DNA reads TGTGCCAGCAGCATAATAGCGGCGGGCGGCTACACCTTC.